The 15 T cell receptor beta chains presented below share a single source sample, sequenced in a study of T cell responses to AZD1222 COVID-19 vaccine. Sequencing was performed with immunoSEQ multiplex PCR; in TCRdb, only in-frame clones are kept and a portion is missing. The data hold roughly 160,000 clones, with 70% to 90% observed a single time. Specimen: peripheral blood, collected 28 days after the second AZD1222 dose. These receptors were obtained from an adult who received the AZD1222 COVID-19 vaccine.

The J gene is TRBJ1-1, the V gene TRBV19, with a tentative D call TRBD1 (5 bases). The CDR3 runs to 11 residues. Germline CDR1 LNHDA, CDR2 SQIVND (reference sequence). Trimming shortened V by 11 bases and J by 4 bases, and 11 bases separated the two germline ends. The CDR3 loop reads CASFQGTEAFF. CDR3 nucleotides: TGTGCCTCTTTCCAGGGCACTGAAGCTTTCTTT. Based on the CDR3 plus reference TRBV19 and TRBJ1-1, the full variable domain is DGGITQSPKYLFRKEGQNVTLSCEQNLNHDAMYWYRQDPGQGLRLIYYSQIVNDFQKGDIAEGYSVSREKKESFPLTVTSAQKNPTAFYLCASFQGTEAFFGQGTRLTVV.

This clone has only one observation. The CDR3 nucleotides are TGTGCCAGCACCCTCGGGGCCAGGCGGGAGACCCAGTACTTC. This encodes CASTLGARRETQYF. The chain links TRBV14 to TRBJ2-5; either TRBD1 or TRBD2 may supply D (5 bases each). CDR1 is SGHDN, CDR2 FVKESK, per germline. The germline V and J ends were trimmed by 7 bases and 5 bases, with 17 bases remaining between them. The CDR3 has 14 residues. The variable domain in full, completed from reference TRBV14 and TRBJ2-5, reads EAGVTQFPSHSVIEKGQTVTLRCDPISGHDNLYWYRRVMGKEIKFLLHFVKESKQDESGMPNNRFLAERTGGTYSTLKVQPAELEDSGVYFCASTLGARRETQYFGPGTRLLVL.

CDR3 amino acids: CASSPPNRGENTEAFF. The CDR3 DNA reads TGTGCCAGCTCACCACCGAACAGGGGGGAGAACACTGAAGCTTTCTTT. The chain has TRBV18 and TRBJ1-1; 8 nucleotides align to TRBD1. V lost 0 bases and J lost 1; bases outside the gene matches: 4. CDR1 and CDR2 (germline): KGHSH, LQKENI. This CDR3 has 16 residues.

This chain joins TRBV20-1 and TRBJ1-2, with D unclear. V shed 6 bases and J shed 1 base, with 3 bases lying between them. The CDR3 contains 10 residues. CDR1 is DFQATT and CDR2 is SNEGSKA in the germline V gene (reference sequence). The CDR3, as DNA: TGCAGTGCCCTTAACTATGGCTACACCTTC. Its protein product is CSALNYGYTF.

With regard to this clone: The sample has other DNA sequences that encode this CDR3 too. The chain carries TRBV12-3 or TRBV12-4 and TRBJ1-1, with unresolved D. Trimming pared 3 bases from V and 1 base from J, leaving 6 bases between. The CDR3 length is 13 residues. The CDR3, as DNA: TGTGCCAGCAGTTTCCGAGGGAACACTGAAGCTTTCTTT. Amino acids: CASSFRGNTEAFF.

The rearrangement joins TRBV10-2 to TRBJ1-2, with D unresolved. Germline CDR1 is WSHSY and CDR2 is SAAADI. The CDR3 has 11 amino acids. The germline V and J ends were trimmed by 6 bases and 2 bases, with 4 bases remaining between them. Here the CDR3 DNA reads TGCGCCAGCAGGCAAAACTATGGCTACACCTTC. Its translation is CASRQNYGYTF.

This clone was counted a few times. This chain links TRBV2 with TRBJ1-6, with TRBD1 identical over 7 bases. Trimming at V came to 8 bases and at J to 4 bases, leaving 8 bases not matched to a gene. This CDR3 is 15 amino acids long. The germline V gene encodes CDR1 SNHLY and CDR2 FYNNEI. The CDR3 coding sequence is TGTGCCAGCTGTCGGGACAGCGTTTATAATTCACCCCTCCACTTT. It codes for CASCRDSVYNSPLHF.

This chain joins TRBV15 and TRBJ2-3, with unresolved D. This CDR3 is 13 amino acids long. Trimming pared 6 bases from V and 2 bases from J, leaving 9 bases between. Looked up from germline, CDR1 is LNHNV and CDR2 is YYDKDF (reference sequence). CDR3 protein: CATRGPTTDTQYF. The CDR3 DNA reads TGTGCCACCAGAGGTCCAACCACAGATACGCAGTATTTT.

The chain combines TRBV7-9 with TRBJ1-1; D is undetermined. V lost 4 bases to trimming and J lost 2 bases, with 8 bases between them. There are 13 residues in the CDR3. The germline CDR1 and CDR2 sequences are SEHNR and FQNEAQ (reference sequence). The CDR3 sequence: CASSSFGNTEAFF. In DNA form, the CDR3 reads TGTGCCAGCAGCTCGTTTGGTAACACTGAAGCTTTCTTT.

This CDR3 is CASSKQGKGTEAFF. The CDR3 DNA follows: TGTGCCAGCAGCAAACAGGGAAAGGGCACTGAAGCTTTCTTT. V and J are TRBV6-2 or TRBV6-3 and TRBJ1-1; perhaps TRBD1 as D (6 bases). The germline V gene encodes CDR1 MNHEY and CDR2 SVGEGT. V lost 6 bases and J 4 bases, leaving 15 bases between the germline ends. The CDR3 totals 14 residues.

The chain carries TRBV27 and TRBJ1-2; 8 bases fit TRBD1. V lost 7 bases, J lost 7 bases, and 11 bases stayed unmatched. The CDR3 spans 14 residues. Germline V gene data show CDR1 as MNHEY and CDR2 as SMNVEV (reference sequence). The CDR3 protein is CASKKGQEIRGYTF. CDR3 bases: TGTGCCAGCAAAAAGGGACAGGAAATTCGTGGCTACACCTTC.

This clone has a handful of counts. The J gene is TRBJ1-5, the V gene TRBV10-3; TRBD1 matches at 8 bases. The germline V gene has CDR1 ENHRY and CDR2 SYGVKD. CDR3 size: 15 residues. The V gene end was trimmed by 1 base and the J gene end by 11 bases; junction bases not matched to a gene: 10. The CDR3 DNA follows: TGTGCCATCAGTGAGTTACAGGGGGAGGTGGTGTCCCAGCATTTT. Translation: CAISELQGEVVSQHF.

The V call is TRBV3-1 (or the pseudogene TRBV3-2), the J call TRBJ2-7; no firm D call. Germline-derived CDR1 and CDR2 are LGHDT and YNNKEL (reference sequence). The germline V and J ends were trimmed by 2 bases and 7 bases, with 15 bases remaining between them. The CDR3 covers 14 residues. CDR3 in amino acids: CASSQLVFAGEQYF. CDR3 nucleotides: TGTGCCAGCAGCCAACTAGTCTTCGCTGGGGAGCAGTACTTC.

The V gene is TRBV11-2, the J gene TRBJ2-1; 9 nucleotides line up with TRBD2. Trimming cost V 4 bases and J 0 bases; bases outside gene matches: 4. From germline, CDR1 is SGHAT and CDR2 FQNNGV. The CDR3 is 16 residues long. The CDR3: CASSSTSGVSYNEQFF. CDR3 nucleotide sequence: TGTGCCAGCAGCTCGACTAGCGGAGTCTCCTACAATGAGCAGTTCTTC.

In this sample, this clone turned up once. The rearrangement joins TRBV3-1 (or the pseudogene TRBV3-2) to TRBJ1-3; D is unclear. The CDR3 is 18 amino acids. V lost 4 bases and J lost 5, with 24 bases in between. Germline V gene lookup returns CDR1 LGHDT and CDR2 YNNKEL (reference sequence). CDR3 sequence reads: CASSPSPSLEFRRNTIYF. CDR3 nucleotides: TGTGCCAGCAGCCCAAGTCCATCTCTGGAGTTCCGAAGAAACACCATATATTTT.